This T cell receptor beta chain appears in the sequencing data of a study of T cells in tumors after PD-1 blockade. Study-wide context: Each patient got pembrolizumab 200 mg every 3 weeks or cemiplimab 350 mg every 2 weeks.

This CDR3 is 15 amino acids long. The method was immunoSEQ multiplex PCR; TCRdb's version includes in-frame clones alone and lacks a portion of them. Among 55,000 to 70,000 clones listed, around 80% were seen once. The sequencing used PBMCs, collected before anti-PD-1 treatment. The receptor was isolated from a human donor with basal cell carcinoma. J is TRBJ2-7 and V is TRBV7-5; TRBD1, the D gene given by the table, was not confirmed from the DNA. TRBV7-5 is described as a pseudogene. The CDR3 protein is CARSPPGQSSYEQYF. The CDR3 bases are TGTGCCAGAAGCCCGCCGGGACAGAGCTCCTACGAGCAGTACTTC.